One and the same sample provided the 22 T cell receptor beta chains below, sequenced in a study of cytomegalovirus exposure and HLA in healthy donors. TCRdb's copy holds only in-frame clones and misses some; the assay was immunoSEQ multiplex PCR. The repertoire includes 100,000 to 150,000 clones, approximately 87% of them detected once, and roughly 2% sits in the top ten. Specimen: PBMCs. All receptors come from a woman in her 30s in good health and CMV-seronegative.

The gene calls are TRBV14 and TRBJ1-1; D is unclear. Trimming stripped 1 base from V and 0 bases from J, with 9 bases between. Germline CDR1 SGHDN, CDR2 FVKESK. The CDR3 contains 15 residues. DNA of the CDR3: TGTGCCAGCAGCCAAGCGGCGGGGATGAACACTGAAGCTTTCTTT. Protein sequence: CASSQAAGMNTEAFF. Complete variable domain (other parts from reference TRBV14 and TRBJ1-1): EAGVTQFPSHSVIEKGQTVTLRCDPISGHDNLYWYRRVMGKEIKFLLHFVKESKQDESGMPNNRFLAERTGGTYSTLKVQPAELEDSGVYFCASSQAAGMNTEAFFGQGTRLTVV.

This clone was found once. V and J are TRBV5-6 and TRBJ1-1; D not certain. The CDR3 extends over 13 amino acids. Germline assignment: CDR1 SGHDT and CDR2 YYEEEE. Between the trimmed V and J ends, which lost 3 bases and 1 base, there was a span of 7 bases. The CDR3 region is CASSWEANTEAFF. CDR3 nucleotides: TGTGCCAGCAGCTGGGAGGCGAACACTGAAGCTTTCTTT.

V gene TRBV18 combines with J gene TRBJ2-7, with TRBD1 matching 9 bases. The ends lost 4 bases at V and 7 bases at J; junction bases unmatched: 5. Germline V gives CDR1 KGHSH, CDR2 LQKENI. This CDR3 comprises 13 residues. In DNA form, the CDR3 reads TGTGCCAGCTCACGCTACGGACAGGGGGAGCAGTACTTC. It is translated as CASSRYGQGEQYF.

In DNA form, the CDR3 reads TGTGCCAGCAGCCTACTCAGAAACACCATATATTTT. Translating gives CASSLLRNTIYF. The chain has TRBV7-2 and TRBJ1-3; no clear D gene. The CDR3 is made up of 12 amino acids. From germline, CDR1 is SGHTA and CDR2 FQGNSA. V gave up 5 bases and J gave up 5 bases, with 7 bases separating them.

The chain combines TRBV27 with TRBJ2-7; 7 positions match TRBD2. Germline trimming cut 0 bases from V and 0 bases from J; bases unmatched to any gene: 2. This CDR3 region has 15 residues. Germline V gene sequence: CDR1 MNHEY, CDR2 SMNVEV (reference sequence). The CDR3 spells CASSLSAGTSYEQYF. The CDR3 nucleotides are TGTGCCAGCAGTTTATCAGCGGGGACCTCCTACGAGCAGTACTTC.

The V call is TRBV6-5, the J call TRBJ1-2; 7 bases are a match to TRBD1. CDR1 is MNHEY, CDR2 SVGAGI, per germline. The V segment lost 2 bases and the J segment 5 bases; nucleotides outside the gene matches: 5. This CDR3 has 14 residues. The CDR3 loop is CASSYATGRYGYTF. CDR3 nucleotides: TGTGCCAGCAGTTACGCGACAGGGCGGTATGGCTACACCTTC.

The rearrangement joins TRBV2 to TRBJ2-7; D unclear. Germline V CDR1 and CDR2: SNHLY, FYNNEI. Trimming removed 4 bases from V and 0 bases from J, with 13 bases in between. The CDR3 sequence is 15 residues long. As DNA, the CDR3 is TGTGCCAGCAGTGGCCCCTCGACACCCTCCTACGAGCAGTACTTC. Encoded protein: CASSGPSTPSYEQYF.

The J gene is TRBJ2-5, the V gene TRBV2; D unclear. V was trimmed by 1 base and J by 1 base, leaving 7 bases between them. The germline gives CDR1 SNHLY, CDR2 FYNNEI. The CDR3 length is 14 residues. In DNA, the CDR3 is TGTGCCAGCAGTGAAGGGCAGGCCCAAGAGACCCAGTACTTC. It is translated as CASSEGQAQETQYF. The full variable domain, with the rest looked up from reference TRBV2 and TRBJ2-5, is EPEVTQTPSHQVTQMGQEVILRCVPISNHLYFYWYRQILGQKVEFLVSFYNNEISEKSEIFDDQFSVERPDGSNFTLKIRSTKLEDSAMYFCASSEGQAQETQYFGPGTRLLVL.

The chain links TRBV7-6 to TRBJ2-2; D may be TRBD1 (6 bases). The germline V and J ends were trimmed by 4 bases and 0 bases, with 9 bases remaining between them. The CDR3 has 15 amino acids. Germline V gene sequence: CDR1 SGHVS, CDR2 FNYEAQ. The CDR3 sequence is CASSSGQTNTGELFF. The CDR3 nucleotides are TGTGCCAGCAGCTCAGGACAGACGAACACCGGGGAGCTGTTTTTT.

This rearrangement joins TRBV29-1 to TRBJ2-3; 9 nucleotides match TRBD1. Germline CDR1 SQVTM, CDR2 ANQGSEA. V was pared by 1 base and J by 1 base, with 0 bases of the junction left unmatched. This CDR3 has 14 residues. CDR3 bases: TGCAGCGTTGAAGGGGACAGGGGCACAGATACGCAGTATTTT. This encodes CSVEGDRGTDTQYF.

V is TRBV9 and J is TRBJ2-1; TRBD2 agrees at 13 bases. Losses at the gene ends were 1 base for V and 7 bases for J; bases not matched to a gene: 5. There are 16 residues in the CDR3. Looked up from germline, CDR1 is SGDLS and CDR2 is YYNGEE. The CDR3 coding sequence is TGTGCCAGCAGCGTACCACTAGCGGGGGGGAAAAATGAGCAGTTCTTC. It translates to CASSVPLAGGKNEQFF.

The V gene is TRBV6-1, the J gene TRBJ2-3, with TRBD1 as a possible D gene (6 bases). Germline CDR1 and CDR2: MNHNS and SASEGT. The ends were cut back, 1 base at V and 0 bases at J, with 8 bases in the middle. CDR3 length: 15 amino acids. The CDR3, as DNA: TGTGCCAGCAGTGAAGTTCAGGGGAGCACAGATACGCAGTATTTT. This encodes CASSEVQGSTDTQYF.

This clone was picked up a small number of times. The chain carries TRBV11-2 and TRBJ2-7, with 7 bases that match TRBD1. Losses at the gene ends were 1 base for V and 4 bases for J; bases not matched to a gene: 13. The CDR3 sequence is 17 residues long. CDR1 is SGHAT, CDR2 FQNNGV, per germline. CDR3 nucleotide sequence: TGTGCCAGCAGCTTAGTGGGACAGTCCACAAGGTCATACGAGCAGTACTTC. Amino acid sequence: CASSLVGQSTRSYEQYF.

The chain uses TRBV10-3 and TRBJ2-7; TRBD1 aligns across 7 bases. This CDR3 spans 14 amino acids. The junction had 9 bases not matched to a gene; V was cut back by 3 bases and J by 7 bases. Germline CDR1 reads ENHRY; CDR2 reads SYGVKD. The DNA for the CDR3 is TGTGCCATCAGTGATGGGGACAGAACCTCAGAGCAGTACTTC. Translation: CAISDGDRTSEQYF.

The chain employs TRBV5-6 and TRBJ1-1; D is ambiguous. V shed 2 bases and J shed 5 bases, with 7 bases lying between them. This CDR3 has 12 residues. Germline V gene lookup returns CDR1 SGHDT and CDR2 YYEEEE. This CDR3 reads CASSFGGTEAFF. In nucleotides, the CDR3 is TGTGCCAGCAGCTTCGGAGGGACTGAAGCTTTCTTT.

The count of this clone is one. The rearrangement links TRBV6-1 to TRBJ2-3; D is unresolved. CDR1 is MNHNS, CDR2 SASEGT, per germline. This CDR3 has 12 amino acids. Between the trimmed V and J ends, which lost 8 bases and 5 bases, there was a span of 11 bases. CDR3 sequence (DNA): TGTGCCAGCTCTCTCGAGGTAGATACGCAGTATTTT. It yields the protein CASSLEVDTQYF.

The V gene is TRBV13, the J gene TRBJ2-5, with D possibly matching TRBD1 (5 bases). V lost 3 bases and J lost 1, with 9 bases in between. This CDR3 has 14 residues. Germline values: CDR1 PRHDT, CDR2 FYEKMQ (reference sequence). CDR3 residues: CASSFRGLQETQYF. CDR3 nucleotides: TGTGCCAGCAGCTTTAGGGGCCTCCAAGAGACCCAGTACTTC.

This chain connects TRBV29-1 to TRBJ1-1, with 12 bases that match TRBD1. Per the germline V gene, CDR1 is SQVTM and CDR2 is ANQGSEA. CDR3 length: 17 residues. The V segment lost 4 bases and the J segment 4 bases; nucleotides outside the gene matches: 13. This CDR3 is CSVGRLPGQGAGTEAFF. The CDR3 region has the DNA TGCAGCGTTGGACGGTTACCGGGACAGGGGGCCGGCACTGAAGCTTTCTTT.

The chain combines TRBV11-2 with TRBJ2-4; a possible D gene is TRBD1 (6 bases). This CDR3 has 15 amino acids. Germline V CDR1 and CDR2: SGHAT, FQNNGV. Trimming removed 5 bases from V and 1 base from J, with 12 bases in between. CDR3 sequence: CASSPQRGAKNIQYF. The CDR3 DNA follows: TGTGCCAGCAGCCCGCAGAGGGGGGCCAAAAACATTCAGTACTTC.

The CDR3 region is CASSIGAERNSPLHF. The DNA of the CDR3 is TGTGCCAGTAGTATAGGTGCGGAGCGGAATTCACCCCTCCACTTT. The chain recombines TRBV19 with TRBJ1-6; no reliable D call. CDR1 and CDR2 from the germline V gene are LNHDA and SQIVND (reference sequence). With 1 base removed from V and 7 bases from J, the gap between germline ends came to 11 bases. This CDR3 spans 15 amino acids.

The chain carries TRBV2 and TRBJ2-5; a possible D gene is TRBD2 (5 bases). Germline V gene lookup returns CDR1 SNHLY and CDR2 FYNNEI. Trimming removed 4 bases from V and 3 bases from J, with 15 bases in between. The CDR3 sequence is 15 residues long. The CDR3 loop is CASSGFGVGEETQYF. The CDR3 DNA sequence: TGTGCCAGCAGTGGTTTCGGCGTCGGGGAAGAGACCCAGTACTTC.

The chain carries TRBV11-1 and TRBJ2-7; 12 bases line up with TRBD2. Germline loops: CDR1 SGHAT, CDR2 FQDESV (reference sequence). V lost 6 bases, J lost 2 bases, and 2 bases stayed unmatched. CDR3 length: 14 amino acids. Here the CDR3 reads CASRGLAGTYEQYF. Written as DNA, the CDR3 is TGTGCCAGCAGAGGACTAGCGGGGACCTACGAGCAGTACTTC.